These 23 T cell receptor beta chains were all obtained from the same sample, sequenced in a study of blood T cell repertoires in COVID-19. The table came from immunoSEQ multiplex PCR; TCRdb's copy has only in-frame clones and leaves some out. The table has around 440,000 clones, 88% seen once. The sequencing sample was made of peripheral blood. Every receptor here comes from a woman in her fifties or sixties with COVID-19, enrolled during active disease.

V gene TRBV28 combines with J gene TRBJ1-2, with TRBD1 matching over 7 bases. Looked up from germline, CDR1 is MDHEN and CDR2 is SYDVKM. With 5 bases clipped from V and 6 bases from J, the junction kept 12 bases outside the gene matches. CDR3 length: 15 amino acids. In DNA, the CDR3 is TGTGCCAGCAGTGGGTACAGGGGAGTCGTCGATGGCTACACCTTC. Translation gives CASSGYRGVVDGYTF.

The V call is TRBV12-3 or TRBV12-4, the J call TRBJ1-5; D not certain. Trimming left V 9 bases short and J 2 bases short, with 8 bases between. The CDR3 has 12 residues. Here the CDR3 reads CASQPGNQPQHF. Here the CDR3 DNA reads TGTGCCAGTCAACCGGGCAATCAGCCCCAGCATTTT.

The V call is TRBV19, the J call TRBJ2-2; D might be TRBD1 (5 bases). The germline gives CDR1 LNHDA, CDR2 SQIVND (reference sequence). The CDR3 loop spans 14 amino acids. The V gene lost 7 bases and the J gene lost 2 bases, with 11 bases spanning the gap. In DNA form, the CDR3 reads TGTGCCAGTACTGTGACAGCAAACACCGGGGAGCTGTTTTTT. Amino acid sequence: CASTVTANTGELFF.

This sequence joins TRBV10-2 and TRBJ2-2, with 10 bases matching TRBD2. From germline, CDR1 is WSHSY and CDR2 SAAADI. V trimming: 6 bases; J trimming: 2 bases; junction bases outside the gene matches: 12. The CDR3 sequence is 18 residues long. The DNA for the CDR3 is TGCGCCAGCAGCCCGGGGCTAGCGGGGGTCGCAAACACCGGGGAGCTGTTTTTT. It specifies CASSPGLAGVANTGELFF.

The chain has TRBV24-1 and TRBJ1-1; weak D call: TRBD1 (5 bases). The CDR3 contains 13 residues. V lost 7 bases to trimming and J lost 11 bases, with 19 bases between them. Germline loops: CDR1 KGHDR, CDR2 SFDVKD. CDR3 amino acids: CATSSETGTKAFF. CDR3 DNA: TGTGCCACCAGCAGTGAGACCGGGACTAAGGCTTTCTTT.

The chain carries TRBV5-1 and TRBJ2-7; D remains ambiguous. Germline CDR1 SGHRS, CDR2 YFSETQ. Trimming shortened V by 0 bases and J by 5 bases, and 6 bases separated the two germline ends. CDR3 length: 12 residues. CDR3 loop: CASSLDFNEQYF. The CDR3 DNA follows: TGCGCCAGCAGCTTGGATTTCAACGAGCAGTACTTC. The whole variable domain, remainder taken from reference TRBV5-1 and TRBJ2-7, is KAGVTQTPRYLIKTRGQQVTLSCSPISGHRSVSWYQQTPGQGLQFLFEYFSETQRNKGNFPGRFSGRQFSNSRSEMNVSTLELGDSALYLCASSLDFNEQYFGPGTRLTVT.

The chain has TRBV9 and TRBJ1-1, with D possibly being TRBD1 (6 bases). The length of the CDR3 is 15 residues. V was trimmed by 3 bases and J by 1 base, leaving 13 bases between them. Germline-derived CDR1 and CDR2 are SGDLS and YYNGEE. CDR3 amino acids: CASSAGGRGNTEAFF. The CDR3 DNA follows: TGTGCCAGCAGCGCTGGGGGCCGCGGGAACACTGAAGCTTTCTTT.

The V call is TRBV18, the J call TRBJ1-1, with TRBD1 matching 11 bases. Trimming at V came to 2 bases and at J to 6 bases, leaving 8 bases not matched to a gene. The CDR3 covers 16 residues. Germline CDR1 is KGHSH and CDR2 is LQKENI. The CDR3 nucleotides read TGTGCCAGCTCACCAGGGACAGGGGGAATGGGCGCTGAAGCTTTCTTT. Its protein product is CASSPGTGGMGAEAFF.

This clone is a singleton in its sample. V usage is TRBV6-5 and J usage is TRBJ1-4, with unresolved D. Trimming removed 2 bases from V and 1 base from J, with 5 bases in between. Germline values: CDR1 MNHEY, CDR2 SVGAGI. The CDR3 runs 14 residues. DNA for the CDR3: TGTGCCAGCAGTTACGAGGGAACTAATGAAAAACTGTTTTTT. It is translated as CASSYEGTNEKLFF.

The chain couples TRBV27 to TRBJ2-4; the match to TRBD2 covers 13 bases. CDR1 is MNHEY, CDR2 SMNVEV, per germline (reference sequence). With 2 bases clipped from V and 10 bases from J, the junction kept 5 bases outside the gene matches. This CDR3 contains 15 residues. The CDR3 DNA follows: TGTGCCAGCAGTTTAGGGACTAGCGGGGTCGGGATTCAGTACTTC. Translation: CASSLGTSGVGIQYF.

The chain combines TRBV7-8 with TRBJ1-6; D might be TRBD1 (6 bases). The CDR3 length is 16 residues. CDR1 and CDR2 (germline): SGHVS, FQNEAQ. V lost 5 bases to trimming and J lost 10 bases, with 21 bases between them. This CDR3 is CASSLRTLLRGSPLHF. DNA for the CDR3: TGTGCCAGCAGCCTGCGGACATTACTTAGGGGGTCACCCCTCCACTTT.

CDR3 in DNA: TGTGCCAGCGGGCTCACAGATACGCAGTATTTT. Its protein product is CASGLTDTQYF. The chain joins TRBV6-6 to TRBJ2-3; no clear D. The CDR3 length is 11 residues. Trimming took 8 bases from V and 2 from J, leaving 5 bases between them. The germline V gene encodes CDR1 MNHNY and CDR2 SVGAGI (reference sequence).

The rearrangement links TRBV4-1 to TRBJ1-2, with 10 positions matching TRBD1. The ends lost 4 bases at V and 1 base at J; junction bases unmatched: 6. Germline V gene sequence: CDR1 MGHRA, CDR2 YSYEKL. This CDR3 spans 16 amino acids. The CDR3 protein is CASSPTGTGDNYGYTF. The CDR3 DNA reads as TGCGCCAGCAGCCCTACCGGGACAGGGGATAACTATGGCTACACCTTC.

This clone was recorded only once. The J gene is TRBJ1-2, the V gene TRBV6-4; D remains unclear. V gave up 10 bases and J gave up 3 bases, with 18 bases separating them. This CDR3 comprises 14 residues. Germline CDR1 and CDR2: MRHNA and SNTAGT. CDR3 DNA: TGTGCCAACGTATGGGTCGGTCGGGACTATGGCTACACCTTC. Translation: CANVWVGRDYGYTF.

This chain links TRBV7-9 with TRBJ1-1, with D perhaps TRBD1 (5 bases). The ends were cut back, 2 bases at V and 5 bases at J, with 12 bases in the middle. CDR3 size: 14 residues. The germline CDR1 and CDR2 sequences are SEHNR and FQNEAQ (reference sequence). CDR3 sequence: CASSLSRGGTEAFF. The CDR3 DNA is TGTGCCAGCAGCTTATCTCGGGGGGGAACTGAAGCTTTCTTT.

The rearrangement uses TRBV11-2 and TRBJ2-7; 7 bases map to TRBD2. This CDR3 is 15 amino acids long. Germline CDR1 and CDR2: SGHAT and FQNNGV. V shed 3 bases and J 0 bases; nucleotides not matched to a gene: 5. The CDR3 reads CASSFGGSSSYEQYF. CDR3 sequence (DNA): TGTGCCAGCAGCTTCGGGGGGAGTAGCTCCTACGAGCAGTACTTC.

This clone occurred a few times. The J gene is TRBJ1-5, the V gene TRBV5-1; perhaps TRBD1 as D (6 bases). V dropped 5 bases and J dropped 3 bases, with 24 bases sitting between them. The CDR3 has 18 amino acids. Germline lookup yields CDR1 SGHRS and CDR2 YFSETQ. CDR3 residues: CASSLSLWGGTNNQPQHF. DNA for the CDR3: TGCGCCAGCAGTTTGAGCTTGTGGGGGGGCACGAACAATCAGCCCCAGCATTTT.

This clone was seen a few times. The chain uses TRBV5-1 and TRBJ2-7, with 8 bases fitting TRBD1. CDR1 and CDR2 from the germline V gene are SGHRS and YFSETQ. This CDR3 has 12 residues. V lost 8 bases to trimming and J lost 5 bases; unmatched junction nucleotides: 6. CDR3 sequence (DNA): TGCGCCAGTGGACAGGGAAGGAACGAGCAGTACTTC. Translated, it gives CASGQGRNEQYF.

CDR3 protein: CASSPPLNTEAFF. DNA for the CDR3: TGTGCCAGCAGCCCCCCATTGAACACTGAAGCTTTCTTT. The rearrangement links TRBV3-1 (or the pseudogene TRBV3-2) to TRBJ1-1; the D is unclear. V shed 4 bases and J shed 0 bases, with 6 bases lying between them. This CDR3 region has 13 residues. Germline V gives CDR1 LGHDT, CDR2 YNNKEL (reference sequence).

This clone was seen only once. This sequence joins TRBV6-6 and TRBJ1-1; D call uncertain. The V gene's germline CDR1 is MNHNY and CDR2 SVGAGI (reference sequence). V lost 1 base and J lost 1, with 10 bases in between. The CDR3 consists of 15 residues. This CDR3 reads CASSYLGPTNTEAFF. The CDR3 bases are TGTGCCAGCAGTTACTTGGGCCCAACGAACACTGAAGCTTTCTTT.

The CDR3 DNA is TGTGCCAGCAGGTATCGACAGACCCTGTATGAAAAACTGTTTTTT. Encoded protein: CASRYRQTLYEKLFF. J is TRBJ1-4 and V is TRBV28, with D maybe TRBD1 (5 bases). Trimming pared 6 bases from V and 6 bases from J, leaving 17 bases between. This CDR3 is 15 amino acids long. CDR1 MDHEN and CDR2 SYDVKM come from the germline V gene. Combining the CDR3 with reference TRBV28 and TRBJ1-4 gives the whole variable domain DVKVTQSSRYLVKRTGEKVFLECVQDMDHENMFWYRQDPGLGLRLIYFSYDVKMKEKGDIPEGYSVSREKKERFSLILESASTNQTSMYLCASRYRQTLYEKLFFGSGTQLSVL.

The CDR3 region is CASSSPSGGTYEQYF. In DNA, the CDR3 is TGTGCCAGCAGTTCCCCGTCGGGGGGTACCTACGAGCAGTACTTC. This chain connects TRBV28 to TRBJ2-7; 7 bases map to TRBD2. The V segment lost 4 bases and the J segment 2 bases; nucleotides outside the gene matches: 8. The CDR3 loop spans 15 amino acids. Germline V gene sequence: CDR1 MDHEN, CDR2 SYDVKM.

On this clone: Different DNA sequences within this sample yield the same CDR3. The chain couples TRBV30 to TRBJ1-2; 8 bases match TRBD1. Germline values: CDR1 GTSNPN, CDR2 SVGIG (reference sequence). V gave up 2 bases and J gave up 5 bases; unmatched junction bases: 4. This CDR3 is built from 13 residues. Written as DNA, the CDR3 is TGTGCCTGGAGTCAGGACAGGGTATATGGCTACACCTTC. Amino acid sequence: CAWSQDRVYGYTF.